These T cell receptor beta chains were read from a single sample in a study of neurological immune-mediated disorders. One entry per CDR3 protein, called by TCRdb with MiXCR from the 5' RACE reads. The sample holds 35,000 or so distinct CDR3 sequences, around a tenth seen once. The sample taken for sequencing was PBMCs. The source is a woman aged 30 to 39 with HTLV-1-associated myelopathy (HAM/TSP). Both conserved end residues are part of each CDR3. The order of the fields is clone size, V gene, J gene, D gene, CDR3 protein, CDR3 DNA. D genes are given only for firm matches. Clone size is stated in some rows and not others, as once, few, many or a class when expanded.

many	TRBV13	TRBJ1-2	.	CASSRTADYGYTF	TGTGCCAGCAGCCGTACGGCGGACTATGGCTACACCTTC
many	TRBV9	TRBJ1-3	.	CASSVQGAGNTIYF	TGTGCCAGCAGCGTACAGGGCGCAGGAAACACCATATATTTT
.	TRBV12-3/TRBV12-4	TRBJ2-1	.	CASSLDGDYNEQFF	TGTGCCAGCAGTTTAGACGGGGATTACAATGAGCAGTTCTTC
many	TRBV7-9	TRBJ1-1	TRBD1	CASSPRGDTEAFF	TGTGCCAGCAGCCCCAGGGGGGACACTGAAGCTTTCTTT
medium-sized	TRBV7-9	TRBJ1-1	.	CASSLGTTGSSEAFF	TGTGCCAGCAGCTTAGGGACTACAGGTTCATCTGAAGCTTTCTTT
many	TRBV20-1	TRBJ2-2	.	CSASPGWGANTGELFF	TGCAGTGCTAGCCCGGGGTGGGGAGCGAACACCGGGGAGCTGTTTTTT
many	TRBV5-6	TRBJ2-7	.	CASSFRVMSEQYF	TGTGCCAGCAGCTTCAGGGTTATGAGTGAGCAGTACTTC
many	TRBV7-9	TRBJ1-5	.	CASSFGVNQPQHF	TGTGCCAGCAGCTTTGGTGTGAATCAGCCCCAGCATTTT
.	TRBV20-1	TRBJ2-7	.	CSARDTGPPGNEQYF	TGCAGTGCTAGAGATACGGGACCTCCCGGGAACGAGCAGTACTTC
many	TRBV20-1	TRBJ2-7	TRBD1	CSAADRGYEQYF	TGCAGTGCCGCGGACAGGGGTTACGAGCAGTACTTC
medium-sized	TRBV20-1	TRBJ2-1	TRBD2	CSAISGLAGYNEQFF	TGCAGTGCTATATCGGGACTAGCAGGTTACAATGAGCAGTTCTTC
many	TRBV3-1	TRBJ2-3	.	CASSQEVGLDTQYF	TGTGCCAGCAGCCAAGAGGTGGGATTAGATACGCAGTATTTT
many	TRBV20-1	TRBJ1-6	.	CSARDRGLSYNSPLHF	TGCAGTGCTAGAGATCGCGGGTTATCCTATAATTCACCCCTCCACTTT
medium-sized	TRBV7-2	TRBJ2-1	.	CASSPVGQAESYNEQFF	TGTGCCAGCAGCCCCGTAGGCCAGGCTGAATCCTACAATGAGCAGTTCTTC
many	TRBV5-6	TRBJ2-1	TRBD2	CASSFTSGGTTYNEQFF	TGTGCCAGCAGCTTCACTAGCGGGGGGACAACCTACAATGAGCAGTTCTTC
many	TRBV5-1	TRBJ1-2	TRBD1	CASREGTGGGYTF	TGCGCCAGCAGAGAGGGGACAGGCGGGGGCTACACCTTC
many	TRBV3-1	TRBJ2-1	.	CASSQARGEPAEQFF	TGTGCCAGCAGCCAAGCGAGGGGGGAGCCAGCTGAGCAGTTCTTC
many	TRBV12-3/TRBV12-4	TRBJ2-7	.	CASSFPNLYEQYF	TGTGCCAGCAGTTTCCCCAACCTCTACGAGCAGTACTTC
many	TRBV20-1	TRBJ1-5	.	CSAATVVSNQPQHF	TGCAGTGCTGCGACAGTAGTTAGCAATCAGCCCCAGCATTTT
many	TRBV9	TRBJ2-2	.	CASSVRASWTGELFF	TGTGCCAGCAGCGTAAGGGCTAGTTGGACCGGGGAGCTGTTTTTT
many	TRBV5-1	TRBJ2-4	TRBD2	CASSLVVSSGVVAKNIQYF	TGCGCCAGCAGCTTGGTGGTGTCTAGCGGGGTCGTAGCCAAAAACATTCAGTACTTC
.	TRBV5-1	TRBJ2-3	.	CASSPSAQVGTDTQYF	TGCGCCAGCAGCCCTTCGGCGCAGGTCGGAACAGATACGCAGTATTTT
.	TRBV20-1	TRBJ2-1	.	CSASIRREQFF	TGCAGTGCTAGTATCCGACGTGAGCAGTTCTTC
.	TRBV20-1	TRBJ2-7	TRBD2	CSAGGLDFYEQYF	TGCAGTGCTGGGGGACTAGATTTCTACGAGCAGTACTTC
many	TRBV10-3	TRBJ1-2	.	CAIAKQGGGYGYTF	TGTGCCATCGCGAAACAGGGCGGAGGCTATGGCTACACCTTC
many	TRBV5-1	TRBJ1-5	.	CASSLVPGSNQPQHF	TGCGCCAGCAGCTTGGTACCGGGTAGCAATCAGCCCCAGCATTTT
many	TRBV5-1	TRBJ2-7	.	CASSMRGGDYEQYF	TGCGCCAGCAGCATGCGGGGCGGGGACTACGAGCAGTACTTC
many	TRBV7-2	TRBJ2-6	.	CASSPRTETSSGANVLTF	TGTGCCAGCAGCCCCCGGACAGAGACCTCCTCTGGGGCCAACGTCCTGACTTTC
many	TRBV5-1	TRBJ2-1	TRBD2	CASSLVPAGGSYNEQFF	TGCGCCAGCAGCTTGGTTCCAGCGGGGGGCTCCTACAATGAGCAGTTCTTC
many	TRBV5-1	TRBJ2-7	.	CASSLRQAFNEQYF	TGCGCCAGCAGCTTGAGACAGGCCTTCAACGAGCAGTACTTC
.	TRBV10-3	TRBJ1-1	.	CAISLGGAGTEAFF	TGTGCCATCAGCCTAGGGGGAGCTGGGACTGAAGCTTTCTTT
many	TRBV5-5	TRBJ2-3	.	CASSLGFVERLRTDTQYF	TGTGCCAGCAGCTTGGGTTTCGTGGAAAGGCTGCGCACAGATACGCAGTATTTT
many	TRBV5-1	TRBJ1-5	.	CASSYDGTNNQPQHF	TGCGCCAGCAGTTATGACGGGACAAATAATCAGCCCCAGCATTTT
many	TRBV20-1	TRBJ2-2	TRBD1	CSARKTGLGTGELFF	TGCAGTGCTAGAAAGACAGGGCTGGGCACCGGGGAGCTGTTTTTT
many	TRBV20-1	TRBJ1-2	TRBD1	CSASGGQPSRYTF	TGCAGTGCTAGTGGGGGACAGCCATCTCGATACACCTTC
many	TRBV5-1	TRBJ1-2	TRBD1	CASSLARGLDYGYTF	TGCGCCAGCAGCTTGGCGAGGGGGCTAGACTATGGCTACACCTTC
many	TRBV20-1	TRBJ2-7	.	CSARQPSSYEQYF	TGCAGTGCAAGACAGCCCAGCTCCTACGAGCAGTACTTC